A selection of T cell receptor beta chains follows, all from one sample in a study of T cell changes during pregnancy in multiple sclerosis. The data were produced by immunoSEQ multiplex PCR, yet TCRdb's version contains in-frame clones alone and is incomplete. The sample has around 31,000 clones; 90% are singletons. The specimen was CD4+ T cells from peripheral blood mononuclear cells, collected in the third trimester of pregnancy. These receptors were collected from a female donor in good health, enrolled as a control in a pregnancy study. The CDR3 runs from the conserved cysteine through the conserved F or W. The D gene is left open where the match is weak.

CDR3 protein: CASSVGSGTRWVEETQYF
D gene: .
J gene: TRBJ2-5
V gene: TRBV9

CDR3 protein: CATTGLAGAGELFF
D gene: TRBD2
J gene: TRBJ2-2
V gene: TRBV19

CDR3 protein: CAWRIRQGPYEQYF
D gene: TRBD1
J gene: TRBJ2-7
V gene: TRBV30

CDR3 protein: CASSSYPTGNTEAFF
D gene: .
J gene: TRBJ1-1
V gene: TRBV6-5

CDR3 protein: CASSPQTGTGGAEAFF
D gene: TRBD1
J gene: TRBJ1-1
V gene: TRBV18

CDR3 protein: CASSLGQGAGGNTIYF
D gene: TRBD1
J gene: TRBJ1-3
V gene: TRBV28

CDR3 protein: CAISEDSPYGYTF
D gene: .
J gene: TRBJ1-2
V gene: TRBV10-3

CDR3 protein: CSVDRQVANGYTF
D gene: .
J gene: TRBJ1-2
V gene: TRBV29-1

CDR3 protein: CASSLGLRGNPQATYGYTF
D gene: .
J gene: TRBJ1-2
V gene: TRBV5-1

CDR3 protein: CASSEGGQGRNEQYF
D gene: TRBD1
J gene: TRBJ2-7
V gene: TRBV2

CDR3 protein: CASSMDSVSSYNSPLHF
D gene: .
J gene: TRBJ1-6
V gene: TRBV19

CDR3 protein: CASSGRNTEAFF
D gene: .
J gene: TRBJ1-1
V gene: TRBV6-1

CDR3 protein: CASSDYSPSTDTQYF
D gene: .
J gene: TRBJ2-3
V gene: TRBV5-1

CDR3 protein: CAISLMGNTGELFF
D gene: .
J gene: TRBJ2-2
V gene: TRBV10-3

CDR3 protein: CSVALSGKTEAFF
D gene: .
J gene: TRBJ1-1
V gene: TRBV29-1

CDR3 protein: CASRSGRPPYEQYF
D gene: TRBD2
J gene: TRBJ2-7
V gene: TRBV28

CDR3 protein: CASSPEVGGRAREQFF
D gene: TRBD2
J gene: TRBJ2-1
V gene: TRBV5-1

CDR3 protein: CASSERGRGSYNEQFF
D gene: .
J gene: TRBJ2-1
V gene: TRBV6-1

CDR3 protein: CASSGNRGRRETQYF
D gene: TRBD1
J gene: TRBJ2-5
V gene: TRBV10-2

CDR3 protein: CASSTTSGRTDTQYF
D gene: TRBD2
J gene: TRBJ2-3
V gene: TRBV6-1

CDR3 protein: CASSYSEVTDTQYF
D gene: .
J gene: TRBJ2-3
V gene: TRBV6-6

CDR3 protein: CASSPAGTVNYGYTF
D gene: TRBD1
J gene: TRBJ1-2
V gene: TRBV5-5

CDR3 protein: CASSLQGDIYEQYF
D gene: TRBD1
J gene: TRBJ2-7
V gene: TRBV5-1

CDR3 protein: CASTQGNYGYTF
D gene: .
J gene: TRBJ1-2
V gene: TRBV13

CDR3 protein: CASSFRGRLDEQYF
D gene: TRBD1
J gene: TRBJ2-7
V gene: TRBV27

CDR3 protein: CSVRSAGGVTSTDTQYF
D gene: TRBD2
J gene: TRBJ2-3
V gene: TRBV29-1

CDR3 protein: CAWSAGYGYTF
D gene: .
J gene: TRBJ1-2
V gene: TRBV30

CDR3 protein: CASRPGTGEKSYEQYF
D gene: TRBD1
J gene: TRBJ2-7
V gene: TRBV19

CDR3 protein: CASSFGLPSSYEQYF
D gene: .
J gene: TRBJ2-7
V gene: TRBV5-6

CDR3 protein: CASSQDSSTSEAFF
D gene: .
J gene: TRBJ1-1
V gene: TRBV7-9

CDR3 protein: CAWSSDRNSYEQYF
D gene: TRBD1
J gene: TRBJ2-7
V gene: TRBV30

CDR3 protein: CASSSTGWRGYTF
D gene: TRBD1
J gene: TRBJ1-2
V gene: TRBV6-5

CDR3 protein: CATKRGFVSYEQYF
D gene: .
J gene: TRBJ2-7
V gene: TRBV6-5

CDR3 protein: CASSLAGGGGYTF
D gene: .
J gene: TRBJ1-2
V gene: TRBV5-6

CDR3 protein: CAWSAGTVTYEQYF
D gene: TRBD1
J gene: TRBJ2-7
V gene: TRBV30

CDR3 protein: CAWRTLVNTEAFF
D gene: .
J gene: TRBJ1-1
V gene: TRBV30

CDR3 protein: CASSSVGAADTQYF
D gene: .
J gene: TRBJ2-3
V gene: TRBV7-9

CDR3 protein: CASSLEGTGVDEQYF
D gene: TRBD1
J gene: TRBJ2-7
V gene: TRBV5-1

CDR3 protein: CSVSHVRAGNEKLFF
D gene: .
J gene: TRBJ1-4
V gene: TRBV29-1

CDR3 protein: CASSQDRGPEAFF
D gene: TRBD1
J gene: TRBJ1-1
V gene: TRBV5-1

CDR3 protein: CASRGGSTTNEKLFF
D gene: .
J gene: TRBJ1-4
V gene: TRBV6-5

CDR3 protein: CASVTSGRYNEQFF
D gene: TRBD2
J gene: TRBJ2-1
V gene: TRBV10-2

CDR3 protein: CANSYTQDRGHYGYTF
D gene: TRBD1
J gene: TRBJ1-2
V gene: TRBV5-4

CDR3 protein: CASTHPGRAGTEAFF
D gene: .
J gene: TRBJ1-1
V gene: TRBV19

CDR3 protein: CASSGVQGLFNTEAFF
D gene: .
J gene: TRBJ1-1
V gene: TRBV5-6

CDR3 protein: CASSDGGQGEKLFF
D gene: .
J gene: TRBJ1-4
V gene: TRBV6-4

CDR3 protein: CAWDSYNSPLHF
D gene: .
J gene: TRBJ1-6
V gene: TRBV30

CDR3 protein: CASSLARLAGGQGEQYF
D gene: TRBD2
J gene: TRBJ2-7
V gene: TRBV7-2

CDR3 protein: CASSFGSLAGAYNEQFF
D gene: TRBD2
J gene: TRBJ2-1
V gene: TRBV7-9

CDR3 protein: CASSPFSNPGAFF
D gene: .
J gene: TRBJ1-1
V gene: TRBV11-2

CDR3 protein: CASSTRQGHQPQHF
D gene: TRBD1
J gene: TRBJ1-5
V gene: TRBV7-2

CDR3 protein: CVSAGGGGSNQPQHF
D gene: .
J gene: TRBJ1-5
V gene: TRBV6-1

CDR3 protein: CASSQGLAGGPYNEQFF
D gene: TRBD2
J gene: TRBJ2-1
V gene: TRBV7-6

CDR3 protein: CAWSVGGRSNQPQHF
D gene: TRBD1
J gene: TRBJ1-5
V gene: TRBV30

CDR3 protein: CSAQENEQFF
D gene: .
J gene: TRBJ2-1
V gene: TRBV20-1

CDR3 protein: CSVPTGAEAFF
D gene: TRBD1
J gene: TRBJ1-1
V gene: TRBV29-1

CDR3 protein: CATFTGTSGLSGDTQYF
D gene: TRBD2
J gene: TRBJ2-3
V gene: TRBV10-3

CDR3 protein: CASSRWWAAKNIQYF
D gene: .
J gene: TRBJ2-4
V gene: TRBV5-6

CDR3 protein: CACQGQGPNTEAFF
D gene: TRBD1
J gene: TRBJ1-1
V gene: TRBV30